The present T cell receptor (beta chain) was sequenced within a study of blood T cell repertoires in COVID-19. This clone showed up just a few times. Repertoires were generated with immunoSEQ multiplex PCR, while TCRdb's copy carries only in-frame clones and drops some. Here the sample spans over 150,000 clones, about four fifths being singletons. The germline V gene has CDR1 MNHNY and CDR2 SVGAGI (reference sequence). Trimming took 7 bases from V and 2 from J, leaving 12 bases between them. The length of the CDR3 is 13 residues. Material: PBMCs or T cells enriched from blood (not recorded which). The source of this sequence is an older woman who had recovered from COVID-19. The V gene is TRBV6-6, the J gene TRBJ2-7; possible D gene TRBD2, 5 bases. For the CDR3, the DNA is TGTGCCAGCACTACACCGGGGACCTACGAGCAGTACTTC. As protein: CASTTPGTYEQYF.